This passage covers 32 T cell receptor beta chains from one sample sequenced in a study of CD8 T cells in ankylosing spondylitis. TCRdb re-called the 5' RACE reads with MiXCR, one entry per CDR3 protein. The sample has approximately 300,000 distinct CDR3 sequences, roughly 20% seen once. Input material: blood, either unsorted or a sorted T cell fraction (not recorded which). The receptor set was obtained from a male donor with ankylosing spondylitis or in good health (not recorded which).

The chain has TRBV27 and TRBJ2-7; 8 positions match TRBD1. V lost 5 bases to trimming and J lost 0 bases; unmatched junction nucleotides: 9. The germline CDR1 and CDR2 sequences are MNHEY and SMNVEV (reference sequence). The CDR3 runs 16 residues. DNA of the CDR3: TGTGCCAGCAGTCCCTGGGGACAGGTCAACTCCTACGAGCAGTACGTC. Protein: CASSPWGQVNSYEQYV.

The sample holds many counts of this clonotype. The chain uses TRBV12-3 or TRBV12-4 and TRBJ2-1; D is uncertain. The V gene lost 6 bases and the J gene lost 0 bases, with 9 bases spanning the gap. The CDR3 runs to 14 residues. The CDR3 DNA follows: TGTGCCAGCAGCCCGACCGGCTCCTACAATGAGCAGTTCTTC. It specifies CASSPTGSYNEQFF.

V usage is TRBV5-1 and J usage is TRBJ2-2, with D possibly TRBD2 on 6 matching bases. CDR3 length: 15 residues. V dropped 3 bases and J dropped 0 bases, with 9 bases sitting between them. Germline V gene lookup returns CDR1 SGHRS and CDR2 YFSETQ. CDR3 sequence reads: CASSSPSANTGELFF. Here the CDR3 DNA reads TGCGCCAGCAGCTCTCCTAGCGCGAACACCGGGGAGCTGTTTTTT.

The CDR3 spells CASSRVTGSSTDTQYF. DNA for the CDR3: TGTGCCAGCAGCCGAGTTACAGGGTCGAGCACAGATACGCAGTATTTT. This chain uses TRBV7-9 with TRBJ2-3, with TRBD1 as a possible D gene (6 bases). V shed 5 bases and J shed 0 bases, with 15 bases lying between them. Germline V CDR1 and CDR2: SEHNR, FQNEAQ (reference sequence). The CDR3 spans 16 residues.

With respect to this clonotype: A much larger clone sits a single nucleotide away, making a read error possible. As DNA, the CDR3 is TGCAGTGCTAGCCCTCCCGGGGAAGATACGCACTATTTT. It translates to CSASPPGEDTHYF. The chain links TRBV20-1 to TRBJ2-3; possible D gene TRBD2, 5 bases. CDR1 is DFQATT and CDR2 is SNEGSKA in the germline V gene (reference sequence). This CDR3 is built from 13 residues.

The chain is built from TRBV15 and TRBJ1-5; D remains unclear. CDR3 length equals 19 residues. The V gene lost 0 bases and the J gene lost 0 bases, with 18 bases spanning the gap. The germline CDR1 and CDR2 sequences are LNHNV and YYDKDF (reference sequence). The CDR3 DNA is TGTGCCACCAGCAGAGATCTGACGCTCTCGACCGATAGCAATCAGCCCCAGCATTTT. Protein: CATSRDLTLSTDSNQPQHF.

The table lists this clonotype with a few counts. The chain has TRBV20-1 and TRBJ2-1; the D gene is possibly TRBD1 (5 bases). The V end lost 5 bases, the J end lost 0 bases, and 14 bases lay between the germline ends. Germline V gene lookup returns CDR1 DFQATT and CDR2 SNEGSKA (reference sequence). The CDR3 is 15 amino acids. The CDR3: CSAPLVRGSYNEQFF. In DNA form, the CDR3 reads TGCAGTGCTCCTCTGGTTAGGGGCTCCTACAATGAGCAGTTCTTC.

CDR3 in DNA: TGTGCCAGCAGCGACGGGACTTACACAGATACGCAGTATTTT. Its protein is CASSDGTYTDTQYF. The V gene is TRBV11-2, the J gene TRBJ2-3; perhaps TRBD2 as D (6 bases). Per germline, CDR1 SGHAT and CDR2 FQNNGV. The CDR3 contains 14 residues. V shed 5 bases and J shed 2 bases, with 11 bases lying between them.

This clonotype occurred many times. The V gene is TRBV28, the J gene TRBJ2-5; the D call may be TRBD1 or TRBD2 (6 bases each). Per the germline V gene, CDR1 is MDHEN and CDR2 is SYDVKM. V lost 5 bases and J 4 bases, leaving 11 bases between the germline ends. CDR3 size: 13 residues. In nucleotides, the CDR3 is TGTGCCAGCAGTCCCGGGGGCGGAGAGACCCAGTACTTC. Encoded protein: CASSPGGGETQYF. The full variable domain, its missing parts supplied by reference TRBV28 and TRBJ2-5, is DVKVTQSSRYLVKRTGEKVFLECVQDMDHENMFWYRQDPGLGLRLIYFSYDVKMKEKGDIPEGYSVSREKKERFSLILESASTNQTSMYLCASSPGGGETQYFGPGTRLLVL.

The chain links TRBV14 to TRBJ2-2; D unclear. This CDR3 has 14 amino acids. Germline CDR1 SGHDN, CDR2 FVKESK. V lost 1 base, J lost 4 bases, and 7 bases lay in between. CDR3 DNA: TGTGCCAGCAGCCAAGTGGGAATCACCGGGGAGCTGTTTTTT. Its protein is CASSQVGITGELFF.

The rearrangement joins TRBV20-1 to TRBJ2-3, with 10 positions matching TRBD2. The CDR3 consists of 14 residues. From germline, CDR1 is DFQATT and CDR2 SNEGSKA (reference sequence). After removal of 6 bases from V and 2 bases from J, the junction contained 5 bases not matched to a gene. For the CDR3, the DNA is TGCAGTGCGGGGGGACTAGCGCACACAGATACGCAGTATTTT. This gives the protein CSAGGLAHTDTQYF.

The chain uses TRBV20-1 and TRBJ1-5, with TRBD1 matching over 7 bases. The CDR3 is made up of 13 amino acids. Germline V gene data show CDR1 as DFQATT and CDR2 as SNEGSKA (reference sequence). The V segment lost 3 bases and the J segment 3 bases; nucleotides outside the gene matches: 2. CDR3 sequence reads: CSARTGFNQPQHF. The DNA for the CDR3 is TGCAGTGCTAGGACAGGGTTCAATCAGCCCCAGCATTTT.

CDR3: CASSVAGLSLDTQYF. The CDR3 DNA is TGTGCCAGCAGCGTGGCGGGACTAAGCCTCGATACGCAGTATTTT. The chain links TRBV9 to TRBJ2-3; the match to TRBD2 covers 7 bases. The CDR3 covers 15 residues. Germline assignment: CDR1 SGDLS and CDR2 YYNGEE. Trimming at V came to 2 bases and at J to 6 bases, leaving 9 bases not matched to a gene.

This clonotype was detected ten times or more. The chain joins TRBV5-1 to TRBJ2-3; perhaps TRBD1 as D (6 bases). Germline V gene sequence: CDR1 SGHRS, CDR2 YFSETQ. The CDR3 runs 14 residues. V lost 4 bases, J lost 2 bases, and 11 bases lay in between. In nucleotides, the CDR3 is TGCGCCAGCAGCCTTGGGGGACACACAGATACGCAGTATTTT. As protein: CASSLGGHTDTQYF. The entire variable domain, with the rest obtained from reference TRBV5-1 and TRBJ2-3, is as follows: KAGVTQTPRYLIKTRGQQVTLSCSPISGHRSVSWYQQTPGQGLQFLFEYFSETQRNKGNFPGRFSGRQFSNSRSEMNVSTLELGDSALYLCASSLGGHTDTQYFGPGTRLTVL.

The J gene is TRBJ1-4, the V gene TRBV30, with D perhaps TRBD1 (5 bases). This CDR3 contains 11 residues. Looked up from germline, CDR1 is GTSNPN and CDR2 is SVGIG (reference sequence). Trimming took off 3 bases at V and 17 bases at J, with 16 bases between the two ends. The CDR3 nucleotides are TGTGCCTGGAGCGAGGCGGGGACCGCATTTTTT. Translated, it gives CAWSEAGTAFF.

This clonotype was seen at least ten times. CDR3 DNA sequence: TGCGCCAGCAGCTTGGAGAGGGATACGCAGTATTTT. This gives the protein CASSLERDTQYF. The V call is TRBV5-1, the J call TRBJ2-3; the D is unclear. The CDR3 runs 12 residues. Germline CDR1 reads SGHRS; CDR2 reads YFSETQ. The V gene lost 0 bases and the J gene lost 6 bases, with 5 bases spanning the gap. The full variable domain, its missing parts supplied by reference TRBV5-1 and TRBJ2-3, is KAGVTQTPRYLIKTRGQQVTLSCSPISGHRSVSWYQQTPGQGLQFLFEYFSETQRNKGNFPGRFSGRQFSNSRSEMNVSTLELGDSALYLCASSLERDTQYFGPGTRLTVL.

This clonotype was found a few times. The V and J genes are TRBV15 and TRBJ2-5; no clear D. The CDR3 consists of 12 residues. V was shortened by 1 base and J by 1 base, with 1 base between the two germline ends. Germline loops: CDR1 LNHNV, CDR2 YYDKDF (reference sequence). For the CDR3, the DNA is TGTGCCACCAGCAGAGCCCAAGAGACCCAGTACTTC. This sequence encodes CATSRAQETQYF. The complete variable domain, with remaining parts taken from reference TRBV15 and TRBJ2-5, reads DAMVIQNPRYQVTQFGKPVTLSCSQTLNHNVMYWYQQKSSQAPKLLFHYYDKDFNNEADTPDNFQSRRPNTSFCFLDIRSPGLGDTAMYLCATSRAQETQYFGPGTRLLVL.

This clonotype came up a few times. The chain has TRBV14 and TRBJ2-7; D is uncertain. Germline V gene data show CDR1 as SGHDN and CDR2 as FVKESK. V lost 5 bases and J lost 3, with 17 bases in between. CDR3 size: 15 residues. This chain's CDR3 is CASSENSLASYEQYV. CDR3 bases: TGTGCCAGCAGCGAGAACAGCTTGGCAAGCTACGAGCAGTACGTC.

CDR3 in DNA: TGTGCCAGCAGTTTGCCAGCTATTGAGCAGTTCTTC. Protein product: CASSLPAIEQFF. The chain combines TRBV12-3 or TRBV12-4 with TRBJ2-1; D call uncertain. The CDR3 runs 12 residues. V was pared by 3 bases and J by 9 bases, with 9 bases between.

The genes are TRBV5-1 and TRBJ1-3; D not certain. The CDR3 is 15 residues long. The V gene lost 7 bases and the J gene lost 0 bases, with 14 bases spanning the gap. The germline gives CDR1 SGHRS, CDR2 YFSETQ. CDR3 in amino acids: CASSYRPSSGNTIYF. CDR3 DNA sequence: TGCGCCAGCTCCTACCGACCGAGCTCTGGAAACACCATATATTTT.

The chain links TRBV14 to TRBJ2-3, with 9 bases identical to TRBD2. The CDR3 is 17 residues long. The germline CDR1 and CDR2 sequences are SGHDN and FVKESK. J was trimmed by 6 bases and V by 5 bases; bases with no gene match: 15. The CDR3 DNA reads TGTGCCAGCAGCAAGAGTCGTAGCGGGGGCCCCCTTGATACGCAGTATTTT. It specifies CASSKSRSGGPLDTQYF.

The genes are TRBV29-1 and TRBJ2-5, with 8 bases identical to TRBD1. Per the germline V gene, CDR1 is SQVTM and CDR2 is ANQGSEA. V lost 5 bases to trimming and J lost 4 bases; unmatched junction nucleotides: 9. The CDR3 consists of 14 residues. CDR3 sequence: CSVSWTGRVETQYF. In nucleotides, the CDR3 is TGCAGCGTTTCTTGGACAGGGAGAGTAGAGACCCAGTACTTC.

This clonotype qualifies as medium-sized. This rearrangement joins TRBV7-9 to TRBJ2-1; 9 bases are a match to TRBD2. The CDR3 covers 13 residues. Looked up from germline, CDR1 is SEHNR and CDR2 is FQNEAQ (reference sequence). V lost 8 bases and J lost 9; bases outside the gene matches: 8. The CDR3 DNA follows: TGTGCCAGCTATAGCGGGAGCTCCGGTGAGCAGTTCTTC. Protein: CASYSGSSGEQFF.

The V and J genes are TRBV29-1 and TRBJ2-2, with D unresolved. The CDR3 covers 14 residues. Trimming took off 4 bases at V and 0 bases at J, with 9 bases between the two ends. CDR1 and CDR2 (germline): SQVTM, ANQGSEA. The CDR3 loop reads CSVAGQANTGELFF. CDR3 DNA: TGCAGCGTTGCAGGCCAGGCGAACACCGGGGAGCTGTTTTTT.

This clonotype was counted many times. The V gene is TRBV6-6, the J gene TRBJ2-1; TRBD2 aligns across 11 bases. Germline trimming cut 5 bases from V and 9 bases from J; bases unmatched to any gene: 0. The CDR3 totals 12 residues. Germline CDR1 is MNHNY and CDR2 is SVGAGI (reference sequence). In DNA form, the CDR3 reads TGTGCCAGCAGTGGGACTAGCGGTGAGCAGTTCTTC. Translated, it gives CASSGTSGEQFF.

The gene calls are TRBV6-1 and TRBJ1-2; D is undetermined. V shed 6 bases and J shed 2 bases, with 16 bases lying between them. The CDR3 has 15 residues. CDR1 is MNHNS, CDR2 SASEGT, per germline. CDR3 DNA sequence: TGTGCCAGCAGAAACCACGGCGGATTCAACTATGGCTACACCTTC. Translated: CASRNHGGFNYGYTF.

In this sample, this clonotype turned up a few times. V usage is TRBV14 and J usage is TRBJ2-3; maybe TRBD2 (6 bases). V lost 2 bases and J lost 3, with 18 bases in between. The V gene's germline CDR1 is SGHDN and CDR2 FVKESK. This CDR3 has 17 residues. Here the CDR3 reads CASSQQGTSLWTDTQYF. Written as DNA, the CDR3 is TGTGCCAGCAGCCAACAAGGGACTTCCCTATGGACAGATACGCAGTATTTT.

The V gene is TRBV27, the J gene TRBJ1-1; 7 bases line up with TRBD1. Trimming removed 5 bases from V and 1 base from J; junction bases left unmatched: 7. Per germline, CDR1 MNHEY and CDR2 SMNVEV (reference sequence). The CDR3 runs to 15 residues. The CDR3: CASSPSTGSNTEAFF. The CDR3 DNA reads TGTGCCAGCAGTCCTTCGACAGGGTCGAACACTGAAGCTTTCTTT.

This clonotype was observed a handful of times. The chain combines TRBV28 with TRBJ1-6; D unclear. V lost 8 bases and J 9 bases, leaving 11 bases between the germline ends. This CDR3 has 12 amino acids. In germline, CDR1 is MDHEN, CDR2 SYDVKM. The CDR3 here is CASSGPFSPLHF. CDR3 in DNA: TGTGCCAGCTCGGGCCCTTTTTCACCCCTCCACTTT.

This clonotype was counted once. CDR3: CASLLAGDYRSTQYF. In DNA, the CDR3 is TGTGCCAGCCTACTAGCGGGAGACTACCGGAGTACGCAGTATTTT. V and J are TRBV18 and TRBJ2-3; 11 positions agree with TRBD2. CDR3 size: 15 residues. V gave up 8 bases and J gave up 8 bases; unmatched junction bases: 12. The germline gives CDR1 KGHSH, CDR2 LQKENI.

This chain joins TRBV4-2 and TRBJ1-4; D is perhaps TRBD1 (5 bases). V dropped 6 bases and J dropped 8 bases, with 19 bases sitting between them. The germline CDR1 and CDR2 sequences are LGHNA and YNFKEQ. The CDR3 loop spans 15 amino acids. The CDR3 here is CASRQLGGDGEKLFF. CDR3 bases: TGTGCCAGCAGACAACTCGGGGGTGACGGAGAAAAACTGTTTTTT.

This clonotype was picked up a small number of times. This chain links TRBV29-1 with TRBJ2-2; 9 nucleotides line up with TRBD1. The CDR3 sequence is 13 residues long. The V and J ends lost 6 bases and 4 bases, in that order; junction bases with no gene match: 3. Germline CDR1 SQVTM, CDR2 ANQGSEA. The CDR3 sequence: CSVPGQGTGELFF. For the CDR3, the DNA is TGCAGCGTGCCGGGACAGGGCACCGGGGAGCTGTTTTTT.